These 19 T cell receptor beta chains were all obtained from the same sample, sequenced in a study of vaccination effects on CD4 cells after COVID-19. Culture proceeded for approximately 10 days, and CD4+ T cells were then isolated. Every participant took two doses of the BNT162b2 or mRNA-1273 vaccine. These receptors lack a known antigen. Method: immunoSEQ multiplex PCR; TCRdb's copy keeps in-frame clones and lacks some. The sample has tens of thousands of clones; roughly four fifths are singletons. The material sequenced was CD4+ T cells from PBMCs cultured without peptide, taken after COVID-19 vaccination. Receptors originate from a human donor who received a COVID-19 vaccine.

This clone has just a few counts. V usage is TRBV27 and J usage is TRBJ1-3; D remains unclear. The CDR3 is made up of 13 amino acids. The V and J ends lost 8 bases and 0 bases respectively, with 8 bases between them. The germline CDR1 and CDR2 sequences are MNHEY and SMNVEV (reference sequence). CDR3 in amino acids: CASRFSSGNTIYF. The CDR3 nucleotides are TGTGCCAGCCGCTTCAGCTCTGGAAACACCATATATTTT.

The chain recombines TRBV2 with TRBJ1-2; 7 positions match TRBD1. Germline V gene data show CDR1 as SNHLY and CDR2 as FYNNEI. The length of the CDR3 is 13 residues. J was trimmed by 9 bases and V by 6 bases; bases with no gene match: 10. CDR3 region: CASSRDRVDRYTF. The CDR3 DNA reads as TGTGCCAGCAGCCGTGACAGGGTAGATCGCTACACCTTC.

This clone turned up a few times. This chain connects TRBV5-1 to TRBJ2-2, with D possibly called TRBD1 or TRBD2 (5 bases each). CDR3 length: 15 residues. Per the germline V gene, CDR1 is SGHRS and CDR2 is YFSETQ. V lost 0 bases and J 4 bases, leaving 10 bases between the germline ends. The CDR3 loop reads CASSLASGTTGELFF. CDR3 coding DNA: TGCGCCAGCAGCTTGGCATCAGGGACCACCGGGGAGCTGTTTTTT.

The genes are TRBV7-2 and TRBJ1-1; D is possibly TRBD1 (6 bases). This CDR3 is built from 15 residues. Between the trimmed V and J ends, which lost 4 bases and 0 bases, there was a span of 12 bases. Germline-derived CDR1 and CDR2 are SGHTA and FQGNSA. The CDR3 bases are TGTGCCAGCAGCTCCACGACAGGCCTGAACACTGAAGCTTTCTTT. Its translation: CASSSTTGLNTEAFF.

This clone showed up just once. The chain couples TRBV12-5 to TRBJ2-5; the D is unclear. This CDR3 region has 15 residues. Trimming took 3 bases from V and 2 from J, leaving 13 bases between them. CDR1 LGHNT and CDR2 FRNRAP come from the germline V gene. The CDR3 region is CASGFGPADQETQYF. The DNA of the CDR3 is TGTGCTAGTGGTTTTGGTCCGGCGGATCAAGAGACCCAGTACTTC.

The J gene is TRBJ2-7, the V gene TRBV14, with TRBD1 as a possible D gene (6 bases). V was clipped by 4 bases and J by 8 bases, with 18 bases between them. The CDR3 length is 14 residues. From germline, CDR1 is SGHDN and CDR2 FVKESK. The chain's CDR3 is CASSPLTSTGQQYV. In DNA, the CDR3 is TGTGCCAGCAGCCCTCTCACCTCAACAGGGCAGCAGTACGTC.

CDR3 in amino acids: CASSWDGAGSQETQYF. CDR3 DNA: TGTGCCAGCAGCTGGGATGGGGCGGGGTCACAAGAGACCCAGTACTTC. The chain links TRBV5-8 to TRBJ2-5; D possibly corresponds to TRBD2 (6 bases). Per the germline V gene, CDR1 is SGHTS and CDR2 is YDEGEE. V was cut by 3 bases and J by 2 bases, with 17 bases left in between. The CDR3 contains 16 residues.

The V gene is TRBV7-6, the J gene TRBJ2-4; 7 positions match TRBD2. The CDR3 spans 16 residues. With 6 bases clipped from V and 7 bases from J, the junction kept 15 bases outside the gene matches. The germline V gene encodes CDR1 SGHVS and CDR2 FNYEAQ. The CDR3 DNA follows: TGTGCCAGCAGTTTGGGCGGCGGGGGTGGATCGAACATTCAGTACTTC. Its protein product is CASSLGGGGGSNIQYF.

The chain uses TRBV20-1 and TRBJ1-1; D is unresolved. The V and J ends lost 6 bases and 7 bases respectively, with 12 bases between them. Germline V gives CDR1 DFQATT, CDR2 SNEGSKA (reference sequence). The CDR3 is made up of 11 amino acids. The CDR3 sequence is CSARNQNEAFF. DNA of the CDR3: TGCAGTGCCCGGAATCAGAATGAAGCTTTCTTT.

The sample holds a few counts of this clone. The V and J genes are TRBV14 and TRBJ1-6; D is ambiguous. This CDR3 has 15 residues. Trimming took off 0 bases at V and 5 bases at J, with 8 bases between the two ends. The germline gives CDR1 SGHDN, CDR2 FVKESK. CDR3 amino acids: CASSQEGRNNSPLHF. CDR3 coding DNA: TGTGCCAGCAGCCAAGAGGGCAGGAATAATTCACCCCTCCACTTT. Supplemented by reference TRBV14 and TRBJ1-6, the full variable domain reads EAGVTQFPSHSVIEKGQTVTLRCDPISGHDNLYWYRRVMGKEIKFLLHFVKESKQDESGMPNNRFLAERTGGTYSTLKVQPAELEDSGVYFCASSQEGRNNSPLHFGNGTRLTVT.

V is TRBV5-5 and J is TRBJ2-7; 14 bases fit TRBD2. V trimming: 4 bases; J trimming: 4 bases; junction bases outside the gene matches: 7. The CDR3 covers 16 residues. Germline assignment: CDR1 SGHKS and CDR2 YYEKEE (reference sequence). For the CDR3, the DNA is TGTGCCAGCAGCGCCCGACTAGCGGGGGGGCCTTACGAGCAGTACGTC. It encodes CASSARLAGGPYEQYV.

This chain links TRBV19 with TRBJ2-1; D perhaps matches TRBD2 (7 bases). The V gene lost 6 bases and the J gene lost 1 base, with 22 bases spanning the gap. The CDR3 extends over 18 amino acids. Germline CDR1 reads LNHDA; CDR2 reads SQIVND (reference sequence). The CDR3 sequence is CASRGARGGEASYNEQFF. Written as DNA, the CDR3 is TGTGCCAGTAGAGGGGCTCGCGGGGGCGAAGCATCCTACAATGAGCAGTTCTTC.

The chain is built from TRBV24-1 and TRBJ2-2, with unresolved D. Trimming stripped 4 bases from V and 0 bases from J, with 11 bases between. The CDR3 has 16 amino acids. CDR1 is KGHDR and CDR2 is SFDVKD in the germline V gene. CDR3 nucleotide sequence: TGTGCCACCAGTGAAATAGTGAGTTCGAACACCGGGGAGCTGTTTTTT. Its protein product is CATSEIVSSNTGELFF.

The V call is TRBV11-2, the J call TRBJ1-6; a possible D gene is TRBD1 (6 bases). V lost 1 base to trimming and J lost 8 bases, with 12 bases between them. The length of the CDR3 is 15 residues. Germline V CDR1 and CDR2: SGHAT, FQNNGV. Here the CDR3 reads CASSLGARGDSPLHF. CDR3 coding DNA: TGTGCCAGCAGCTTAGGAGCCAGGGGCGATTCACCCCTCCACTTT.

V and J are TRBV7-9 and TRBJ1-5; D not certain. Germline-derived CDR1 and CDR2 are SEHNR and FQNEAQ (reference sequence). Trimming shortened V by 3 bases and J by 1 base, and 1 base separated the two germline ends. The length of the CDR3 is 12 residues. The CDR3 sequence is CASSFSNQPQHF. The DNA of the CDR3 is TGTGCCAGCAGCTTCAGCAATCAGCCCCAGCATTTT.

The chain carries TRBV7-6 and TRBJ2-3; TRBD2 is a possible D gene (6 bases). In germline, CDR1 is SGHVS, CDR2 FNYEAQ. V lost 8 bases to trimming and J lost 2 bases, with 11 bases between them. The CDR3 contains 13 residues. The CDR3 region is CASSSRDTDTQYF. CDR3 nucleotides: TGTGCCAGCTCTTCGCGGGACACAGATACGCAGTATTTT.

This clone has only a few counts. The J gene is TRBJ2-7, the V gene TRBV5-4; 9 positions match TRBD1. Unmatched junction bases numbered 5, after V lost 4 bases and J lost 0 bases. Germline CDR1 is SGHNT and CDR2 is YYREEE (reference sequence). CDR3 length: 15 amino acids. CDR3 loop: CASSRDRALSYEQYV. Written as DNA, the CDR3 is TGTGCCAGCAGCAGGGACAGGGCCCTCTCCTACGAGCAGTACGTC.

The V gene is TRBV5-4, the J gene TRBJ1-2; D unresolved. The CDR3 is 15 amino acids. CDR1 is SGHNT, CDR2 YYREEE, per germline (reference sequence). Trimming removed 4 bases from V and 2 bases from J, with 15 bases in between. In nucleotides, the CDR3 is TGTGCCAGCAGCCCGGTAGGAGGGCAGAACTATGGCTACACCTTC. Amino acid sequence: CASSPVGGQNYGYTF.

This clone occurred once. The chain is built from TRBV18 and TRBJ2-5; TRBD1 matches 8 bases. The CDR3 is 13 residues long. The V gene end was trimmed by 4 bases and the J gene end by 5 bases; junction bases not matched to a gene: 3. CDR1 and CDR2 (germline): KGHSH, LQKENI. The CDR3 DNA follows: TGTGCCAGCTCACTGGGACAGGTGGAGACCCAGTACTTC. It is translated as CASSLGQVETQYF.